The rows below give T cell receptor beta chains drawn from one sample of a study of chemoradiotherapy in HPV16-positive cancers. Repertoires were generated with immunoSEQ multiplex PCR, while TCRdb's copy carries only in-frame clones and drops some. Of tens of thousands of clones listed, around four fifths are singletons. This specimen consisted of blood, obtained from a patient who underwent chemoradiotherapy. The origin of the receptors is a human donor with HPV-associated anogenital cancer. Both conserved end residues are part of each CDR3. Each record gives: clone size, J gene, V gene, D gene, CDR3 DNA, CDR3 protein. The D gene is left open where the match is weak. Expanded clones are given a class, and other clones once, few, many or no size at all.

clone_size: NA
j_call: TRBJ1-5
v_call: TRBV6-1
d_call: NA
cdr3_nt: TGTGCCAGCAGGCTAGGACAATTCAGCAATCAGCCCCAGCATTTT
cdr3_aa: CASRLGQFSNQPQHF

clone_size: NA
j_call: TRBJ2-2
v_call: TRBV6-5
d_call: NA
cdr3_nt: TGTGCCAGCAGCAGGGGGGCGAACACCGGGGAGCTGTTTTTT
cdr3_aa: CASSRGANTGELFF

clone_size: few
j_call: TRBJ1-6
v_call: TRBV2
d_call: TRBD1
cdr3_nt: TGTGCCAGCAGGCCTGGACAGGGGTCGGGTTCACCCCTCCACTTT
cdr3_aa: CASRPGQGSGSPLHF

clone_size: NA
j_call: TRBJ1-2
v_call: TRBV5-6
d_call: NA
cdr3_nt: TGTGCCAGCAGTAGGTACAGAAACTATGGCTACACCTTC
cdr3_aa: CASSRYRNYGYTF

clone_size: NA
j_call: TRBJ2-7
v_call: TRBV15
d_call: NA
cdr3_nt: TGTGCCACCAGCAGAGATCGCTGGGACGAAGGTGGAGGGGGTTCGCGGGAGCAGTACTTC
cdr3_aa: CATSRDRWDEGGGGSREQYF

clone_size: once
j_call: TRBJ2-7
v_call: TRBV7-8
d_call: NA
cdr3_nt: TGTGCCAGCAGCGATTGGGGGCGGGGGCGCTCCTCTTCCTACGAGCAGTACTTC
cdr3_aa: CASSDWGRGRSSSYEQYF

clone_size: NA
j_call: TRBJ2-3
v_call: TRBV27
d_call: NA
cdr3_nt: TGTGCCAGCAGGGCCTTTAGCACAGATACGCAGTATTTT
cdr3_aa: CASRAFSTDTQYF

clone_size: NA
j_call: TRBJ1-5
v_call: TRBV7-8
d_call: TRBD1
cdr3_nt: TGTGCCAGCAGCTTAGAGGGGCAGGGGGGTCAGCCCCAGCATTTT
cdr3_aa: CASSLEGQGGQPQHF

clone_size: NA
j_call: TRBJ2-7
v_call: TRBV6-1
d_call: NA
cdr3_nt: TGTGCCAGCAGTGAATTAGCGGTCGGGACAGCTGGCTACGAGCAGTACTTC
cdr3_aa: CASSELAVGTAGYEQYF

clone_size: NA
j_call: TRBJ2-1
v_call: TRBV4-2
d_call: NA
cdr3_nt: TGTGCCAGCAGCCAAGACAGGGGGGGTGAGCAGTTCTTC
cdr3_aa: CASSQDRGGEQFF

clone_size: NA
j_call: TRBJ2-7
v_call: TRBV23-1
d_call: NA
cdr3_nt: TGCGCCAGCAGTCAAACTGGCTCGGAGAAAAATAACGAGCAGTACTTC
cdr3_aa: CASSQTGSEKNNEQYF

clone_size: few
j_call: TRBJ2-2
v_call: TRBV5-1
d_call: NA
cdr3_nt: TGCGCCAGCAGCTTGGGGCAGGGTCTAGCTCCTTGGGTCGGGGAGCTGTTTTTT
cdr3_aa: CASSLGQGLAPWVGELFF

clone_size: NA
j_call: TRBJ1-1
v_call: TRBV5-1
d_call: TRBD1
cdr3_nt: TGCGCCAGCAGCCAAAATCGGGACAGTTTTCAAGCTTTCTTT
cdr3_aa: CASSQNRDSFQAFF

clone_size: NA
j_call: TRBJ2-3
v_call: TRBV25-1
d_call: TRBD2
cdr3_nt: TGTGCCAGCAGTAGACTAGCGGGGGCTTCCACAGATACGCAGTATTTT
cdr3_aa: CASSRLAGASTDTQYF

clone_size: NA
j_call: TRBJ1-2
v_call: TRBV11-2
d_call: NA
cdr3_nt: TGTGCCAGCAGCTTCGCTTCGCTGGGCGGCTACACCTTC
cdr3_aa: CASSFASLGGYTF

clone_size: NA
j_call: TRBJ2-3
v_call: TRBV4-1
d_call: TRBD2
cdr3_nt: TGCGCCAGCAGTCAATGGCTAGCGGCGGGGCCAGATACGCAGTATTTT
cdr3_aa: CASSQWLAAGPDTQYF

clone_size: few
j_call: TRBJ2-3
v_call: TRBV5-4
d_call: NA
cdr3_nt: TGTGCCAGCAGCTTGCCGGGCCCGCGCACAGATACGCAGTATTTT
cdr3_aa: CASSLPGPRTDTQYF

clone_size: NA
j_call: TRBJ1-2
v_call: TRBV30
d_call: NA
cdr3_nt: TGTGCCTGGAGTGTACAGGGCAGCCATGGCTACACCTTC
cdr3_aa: CAWSVQGSHGYTF

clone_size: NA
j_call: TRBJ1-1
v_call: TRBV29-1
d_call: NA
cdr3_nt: TGCAGCGTCGGAACTGGGAACACTGAAGCTTTCTTT
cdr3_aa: CSVGTGNTEAFF

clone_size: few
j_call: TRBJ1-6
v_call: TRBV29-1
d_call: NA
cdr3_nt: TGCAGCGCCAGGACGGAGTATGATTCACCCCTCCACTTT
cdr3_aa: CSARTEYDSPLHF

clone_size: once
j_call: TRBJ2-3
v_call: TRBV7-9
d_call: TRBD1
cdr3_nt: TGTGCCAGCAGCCCCGGACAGGGGGGGGATACGCAGTATTTT
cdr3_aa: CASSPGQGGDTQYF

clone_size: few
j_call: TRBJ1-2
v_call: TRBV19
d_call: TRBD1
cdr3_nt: TGTGCCAGTAGAACCGGGACAGGGGACGGCTACACCTTC
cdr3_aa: CASRTGTGDGYTF

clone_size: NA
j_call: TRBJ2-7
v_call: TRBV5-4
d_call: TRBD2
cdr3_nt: TGTGCCAGCAGATCAGCGGGGGGCGGCCCCTACGAGCAGTACTTC
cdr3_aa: CASRSAGGGPYEQYF

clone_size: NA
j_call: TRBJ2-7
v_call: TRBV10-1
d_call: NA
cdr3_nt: TGCGCCAGCAGTGGGTTCAGGGGCTCCTACGAGCAGTACTTC
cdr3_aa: CASSGFRGSYEQYF

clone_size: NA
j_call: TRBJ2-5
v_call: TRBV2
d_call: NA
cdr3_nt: TGTGCCAGCAGTAAGGAGACCCAGTACTTC
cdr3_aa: CASSKETQYF

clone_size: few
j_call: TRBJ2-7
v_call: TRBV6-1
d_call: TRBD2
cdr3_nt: TGTGCCAGCAGTGGGGGGTATAGCGGGGGGGCACGCGAGCAGTACTTC
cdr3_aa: CASSGGYSGGAREQYF

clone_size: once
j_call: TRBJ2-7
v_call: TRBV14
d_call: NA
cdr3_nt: TGTGCCAGCAGCCAGGATGCAGGGGTTAACTCCTACGAGCAGTACTTC
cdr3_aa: CASSQDAGVNSYEQYF

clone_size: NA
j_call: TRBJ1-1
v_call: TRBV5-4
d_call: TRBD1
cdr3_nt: TGTGCCAGCAGCTCCATGGGACAGATGAACACTGAAGCTTTCTTT
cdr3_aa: CASSSMGQMNTEAFF

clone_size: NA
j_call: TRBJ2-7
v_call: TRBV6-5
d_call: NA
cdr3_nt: TGTGCCAGCAGCAGACTGGACTCCTACGAGCAGTACTTC
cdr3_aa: CASSRLDSYEQYF

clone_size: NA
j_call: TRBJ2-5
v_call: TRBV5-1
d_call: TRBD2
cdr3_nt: TGCGCCAGCAGCCAAAAAGCGGGAATCCAAGAGACCCAGTACTTC
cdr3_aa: CASSQKAGIQETQYF

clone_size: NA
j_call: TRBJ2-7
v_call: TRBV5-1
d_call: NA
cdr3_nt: TGCGCCAGCAGCTTGGTGTCTGACGAGCAGTACTTC
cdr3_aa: CASSLVSDEQYF

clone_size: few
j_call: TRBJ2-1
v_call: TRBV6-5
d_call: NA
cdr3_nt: TGTGCCAGCCGGGACGGATACAATGAGCAGTTCTTC
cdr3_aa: CASRDGYNEQFF

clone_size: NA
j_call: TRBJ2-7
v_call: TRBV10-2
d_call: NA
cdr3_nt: TGCGCCAGCAGTACCAAGGGCGGCGGGGACTTC
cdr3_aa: CASSTKGGGDF

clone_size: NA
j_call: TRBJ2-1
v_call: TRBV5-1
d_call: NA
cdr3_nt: TGCGCCAGCAGCTCGCAGGGTAGCTCCTACAATGAGCAGTTCTTC
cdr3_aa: CASSSQGSSYNEQFF

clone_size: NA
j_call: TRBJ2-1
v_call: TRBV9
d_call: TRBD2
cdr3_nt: TGTGCCAGCAGGTACCGGGGGGACGCCTTGTATGAGCAGTTCTTC
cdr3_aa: CASRYRGDALYEQFF

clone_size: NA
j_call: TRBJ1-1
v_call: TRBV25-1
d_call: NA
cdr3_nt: TGTGCCAGCAGTGAAATCGGGGGAAACACTGAAGCTTTCTTT
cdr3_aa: CASSEIGGNTEAFF

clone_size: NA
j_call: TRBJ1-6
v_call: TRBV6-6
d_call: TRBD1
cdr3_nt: TGTGCCAGCAGTTACGAACCACAGGGGGTAAATTCACCCCTCCACTTT
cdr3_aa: CASSYEPQGVNSPLHF

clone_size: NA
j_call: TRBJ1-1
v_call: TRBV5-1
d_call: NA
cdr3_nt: TGCGCCAGCAGCTTCGCCGTGGGGGACAAAAGCCCCTGGAGCACTGAAGCTTTCTTT
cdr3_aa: CASSFAVGDKSPWSTEAFF

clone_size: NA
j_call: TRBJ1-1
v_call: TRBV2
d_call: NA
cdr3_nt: TGTGCCAGCAGTGACAACGTGGGCACTGAAGCTTTCTTT
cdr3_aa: CASSDNVGTEAFF

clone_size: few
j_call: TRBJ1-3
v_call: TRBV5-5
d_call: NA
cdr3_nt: TGTGCCAGCAGGTATACAGGATCCTCTGGAAACACCATATATTTT
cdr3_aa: CASRYTGSSGNTIYF

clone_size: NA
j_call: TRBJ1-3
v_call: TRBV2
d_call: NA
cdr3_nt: TGTGCCAGCAGCCCACGACAAAACACCATATATTTT
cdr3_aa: CASSPRQNTIYF